This T cell receptor (beta chain) was sequenced in a study of CD8+ T cells in alopecia areata. Turning to the study itself: Treated patients took oral tofacitinib at 5 to 10 mg twice daily. Tofacitinib continued for 6 to 18 months and was then withheld for 6 months.

Once RNA had been extracted, it was reverse transcribed into cDNA to act as the sequencing template. Libraries were prepared by immunoSEQ multiplex PCR; TCRdb keeps only in-frame clonotypes and omits some of them. The sample has some 130,000 clones, 45% to 65% seen once. This CDR3 contains 14 residues. V was clipped by 1 base and J by 3 bases, with 7 bases between them. Germline values: CDR1 SGDLS, CDR2 YYNGEE. Notes on the study in general: Affected lesional scalp, above all in alopecia totalis/universalis, was more clonal than normal scalp.

Punch biopsies of lesional scalp, plus peripheral blood, were taken from alopecia areata patients. This clone was picked up a small number of times. As yet, its antigen is unknown. The receptor's source is a human donor with alopecia areata. The sample was CD4+ T cells sorted from blood, taken at week 0. The chain carries TRBV9 and TRBJ2-2; D is ambiguous. The CDR3 spells CASSVPRDTGELFF. CDR3 sequence (DNA): TGTGCCAGCAGCGTACCTCGGGACACCGGGGAGCTGTTTTTT.